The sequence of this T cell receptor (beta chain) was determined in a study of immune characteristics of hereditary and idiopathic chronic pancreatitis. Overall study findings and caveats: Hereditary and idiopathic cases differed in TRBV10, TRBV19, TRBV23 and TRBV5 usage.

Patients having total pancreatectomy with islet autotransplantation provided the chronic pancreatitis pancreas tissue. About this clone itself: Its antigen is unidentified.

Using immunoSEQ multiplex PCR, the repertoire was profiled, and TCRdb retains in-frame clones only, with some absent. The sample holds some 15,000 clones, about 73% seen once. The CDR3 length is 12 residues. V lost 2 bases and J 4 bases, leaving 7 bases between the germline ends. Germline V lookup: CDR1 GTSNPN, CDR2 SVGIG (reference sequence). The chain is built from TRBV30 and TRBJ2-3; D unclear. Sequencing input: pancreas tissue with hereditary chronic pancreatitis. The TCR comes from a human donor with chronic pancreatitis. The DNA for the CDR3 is TGTGCCTGGAGTCGCTCGCCAGATACGCAGTATTTT. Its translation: CAWSRSPDTQYF.